This T cell receptor (beta chain) was identified in a study of blood T cell repertoires in COVID-19. Study-level background: Spain, Italy and the United States supplied samples that represented acute and convalescent COVID-19. T cells, B-cell-depleted T cells, or PBMCs supplied cDNA or gDNA.

Original analysis: Estimated nucleated cell counts came from reference gene primer amplification. Libraries were prepared by immunoSEQ multiplex PCR; TCRdb keeps only in-frame clonotypes and omits some of them. The DNA was the basis for D and trimming; V, J and clone size are from that table. This table holds around 70,000 clones, about 80% found once. This clonotype originated in a man aged 65-85 years who had recovered from COVID-19. The sample consisted of peripheral blood.

The CDR3 coding sequence is TGTGCCAGTAGCCCCATTCCCGGACAGGTTAATAATGAAAAACTGTTTTTT. This codes for CASSPIPGQVNNEKLFF. J is TRBJ1-4 and V is TRBV19, with 7 positions matching TRBD1. CDR1 is LNHDA, CDR2 SQIVND, per germline (reference sequence). The CDR3 length is 17 residues. Trimming cost V 6 bases and J 4 bases; bases outside gene matches: 14. The entire variable domain, with the rest obtained from reference TRBV19 and TRBJ1-4, is as follows: DGGITQSPKYLFRKEGQNVTLSCEQNLNHDAMYWYRQDPGQGLRLIYYSQIVNDFQKGDIAEGYSVSREKKESFPLTVTSAQKNPTAFYLCASSPIPGQVNNEKLFFGSGTQLSVL.